These T cell receptor beta chains were read from a single sample in a study of blood T cell repertoires in COVID-19. Produced via immunoSEQ multiplex PCR; TCRdb's table is partial and in-frame only. The sample carries some 130,000 clones, around 89% recorded once. The sample was peripheral blood. All receptors derive from a man aged 55 to 69 with COVID-19, enrolled during active disease. Both conserved end residues are trimmed from each CDR3. The order of the fields is J gene, V gene, CDR3 protein.

TRBJ2-5 | TRBV6-5 | ASSTGEETQY
TRBJ1-4 | TRBV30 | AWSQLAPATNEKLF
TRBJ2-5 | TRBV3-1/TRBV3-2 | ASSQNVDFSETQY
TRBJ1-1 | TRBV12-3/TRBV12-4 | ASRRQLNTEAF
TRBJ2-3 | TRBV5-1 | ASSSTGSTDTQY
TRBJ2-5 | TRBV24-1 | ATSDRGPKRETQY
TRBJ1-3 | TRBV29-1 | SAYRGGTDTIY
TRBJ2-1 | TRBV15 | ATSRYSSGGAGEQF
TRBJ1-5 | TRBV19 | ASSLPPRQAVVQPQH
TRBJ1-2 | TRBV18 | ASSLNSGDGYT
TRBJ2-7 | TRBV20-1 | SASGTGTLSEQY
TRBJ1-1 | TRBV7-2 | ASSLVGQGTEAF
TRBJ2-3 | TRBV28 | ASSLPLAGGPSTDTQY
TRBJ1-4 | TRBV7-9 | ASSPGGLGSRKEKLF
TRBJ1-2 | TRBV5-1 | ASSKDRGYGYT
TRBJ2-5 | TRBV5-4 | ASSLADQETQY
TRBJ2-3 | TRBV10-3 | AIRGSTSTDTQY
TRBJ1-6 | TRBV20-1 | SASGQGYSPLH
TRBJ2-7 | TRBV7-8 | ASSFLLAGGGQY
TRBJ1-5 | TRBV7-2 | ASSFATGGNQPQH
TRBJ1-2 | TRBV9 | ASSPTGPTGGYT
TRBJ1-1 | TRBV6-4 | ASSEGVGTEAF
TRBJ1-6 | TRBV6-5 | ASTSGGPFH
TRBJ2-1 | TRBV9 | ASSVGQGLNNEQF
TRBJ1-1 | TRBV6-1 | ASSEGQSNTEAF
TRBJ1-2 | TRBV2 | ASSEGGGGGYT
TRBJ1-1 | TRBV21-1 | ASGKGGLRTEAF
TRBJ2-2 | TRBV7-3 | ASTLQGSTGELF
TRBJ2-5 | TRBV7-9 | ASSLSLVETQY
TRBJ2-5 | TRBV7-2 | ASSTHSGTRGETQY
TRBJ1-6 | TRBV5-1 | ASSLLGGLDSPLH
TRBJ1-5 | TRBV2 | ATRQTSNQPQH
TRBJ1-1 | TRBV5-5 | ASSPPTGATGGEAF
TRBJ2-1 | TRBV5-1 | ASSLAGRGWDEQF
TRBJ2-3 | TRBV28 | ASSSPGREDTQY
TRBJ1-4 | TRBV19 | ASSIEHSFNEKLF
TRBJ1-1 | TRBV18 | ASSPQGQSGTEAF
TRBJ1-6 | TRBV11-2 | ASSLDQGANLH
TRBJ2-7 | TRBV5-1 | ASSLFQGAGEQY
TRBJ2-3 | TRBV2 | ATQAAGATDTQY
TRBJ2-2 | TRBV9 | ASSVGQAGGELF
TRBJ2-5 | TRBV29-1 | SVRLAGGGETQY
TRBJ2-5 | TRBV6-4 | ASSLAGGETQY
TRBJ2-7 | TRBV7-6 | ASSLNTGGTYEQY
TRBJ2-7 | TRBV19 | ASSLTGGYYEQY